A selection of T cell receptor beta chains follows, all from one sample in a study of shared clonotypes between healthy human individuals. Clones were sequenced by immunoSEQ multiplex PCR, and TCRdb holds only the in-frame ones, with some missing. The sample holds more than 1,200,000 clones; 98% to 99% are singletons and the top ten take 0.36%. The source material was naive CD4+ T cells sorted from blood. These receptors originate from a man aged 25-45 years in good health. The CDR3 runs from the conserved cysteine through the conserved F or W. A D gene is named only where the DNA matches it firmly. Where a row states a size, it is once, few, many or the class of an expanded clone; other rows omit it.

v_gene	abundance	j_gene	d_gene	CDR3aa	CDR3nt
TRBV29-1	.	TRBJ2-2	.	CSASTQNTGELFF	TGCAGCGCCTCTACCCAGAACACCGGGGAGCTGTTTTTT
TRBV21-1	.	TRBJ2-5	.	CASSSGGGETQYF	TGTGCCAGCAGCAGCGGGGGAGGCGAGACCCAGTACTTC
TRBV5-1	.	TRBJ2-3	.	CASRGTAGTDTQYF	TGCGCCAGCAGAGGGACCGCAGGCACAGATACGCAGTATTTT
TRBV5-1	.	TRBJ2-3	.	CASVLEGTRTDTQYF	TGCGCCAGCGTACTAGAAGGGACCCGCACAGATACGCAGTATTTT
TRBV15	.	TRBJ1-5	.	CATSRRPRVSVQPQHF	TGTGCCACCAGCAGGCGTCCCCGGGTCTCCGTTCAGCCCCAGCATTTT
TRBV19	.	TRBJ1-1	.	CASSILGGITEAFF	TGTGCCAGTAGTATCCTCGGGGGCATCACTGAAGCTTTCTTT
TRBV30	.	TRBJ1-1	.	CAWSSNRLNTEAFF	TGTGCCTGGAGTTCTAACAGGTTGAACACTGAAGCTTTCTTT
TRBV9	.	TRBJ2-1	TRBD2	CASSLAGGNEQFF	TGTGCCAGCAGCCTAGCGGGGGGAAATGAGCAGTTCTTC
TRBV5-1	.	TRBJ2-7	.	CASSFSSLATYEQYF	TGCGCCAGCAGCTTTTCTAGTCTTGCCACCTACGAGCAGTACTTC
TRBV29-1	.	TRBJ2-2	.	CSVLDRNTGELFF	TGCAGCGTCCTGGACAGGAACACCGGGGAGCTGTTTTTT
TRBV4-1	once	TRBJ2-7	.	CASSHAGTTYEQYF	TGCGCCAGCAGCCATGCCGGGACGACGTACGAGCAGTACTTC
TRBV2	.	TRBJ2-2	TRBD2	CASTRSGTNTGELFF	TGTGCCAGCACTCGGAGCGGGACCAACACCGGGGAGCTGTTTTTT
TRBV9	.	TRBJ2-1	TRBD2	CASSVVVRLAGREQFF	TGTGCCAGCAGCGTAGTAGTCCGACTAGCGGGACGGGAGCAGTTCTTC
TRBV7-3	.	TRBJ2-1	.	CASSLESGPDEEQFF	TGTGCCAGCAGCTTAGAATCCGGCCCCGATGAGGAGCAGTTCTTC
TRBV27	.	TRBJ2-3	.	CASSFAGRSNTQYF	TGTGCCAGCAGTTTCGCAGGGAGATCCAATACGCAGTATTTT
TRBV6-5	.	TRBJ2-7	TRBD2	CASSYTSGSQYEQYF	TGTGCCAGCAGTTACACTAGCGGGAGCCAGTACGAGCAGTACTTC
TRBV5-4	.	TRBJ2-7	TRBD1	CASSLGDRGYEQYF	TGTGCCAGCAGCTTGGGAGACAGGGGCTACGAGCAGTACTTC